The next 10 T cell receptor beta chains were all read from a single sample in a study of cytomegalovirus exposure and HLA in healthy donors. 60 Vbeta and 13 Jbeta primers were used in PCR. Method: immunoSEQ multiplex PCR; TCRdb's copy keeps in-frame clones and lacks some. This sample has around 130,000 clones; around 80% occur once, and the top ten carry under 6%. The sample consisted of PBMCs. The receptors derive from a man aged 25-45 years in good health and CMV-seronegative.

The genes are TRBV5-1 and TRBJ2-1; D gene uncertain. Per the germline V gene, CDR1 is SGHRS and CDR2 is YFSETQ. CDR3 length: 14 residues. The V end was cut by 1 base, the J end by 3 bases, with 8 bases between. CDR3 DNA sequence: TGCGCCAGCAGCTTGCGCGGAAACTACAATGAGCAGTTCTTC. This translates into CASSLRGNYNEQFF. Complete variable domain (other parts from reference TRBV5-1 and TRBJ2-1): KAGVTQTPRYLIKTRGQQVTLSCSPISGHRSVSWYQQTPGQGLQFLFEYFSETQRNKGNFPGRFSGRQFSNSRSEMNVSTLELGDSALYLCASSLRGNYNEQFFGPGTRLTVL.

The chain uses TRBV9 and TRBJ2-2; 11 nucleotides agree with TRBD2. This CDR3 contains 17 residues. The V and J ends lost 0 bases and 5 bases, in that order; junction bases with no gene match: 6. Germline CDR1 and CDR2: SGDLS and YYNGEE. This chain's CDR3 is CASSVELTSGSTGELFF. The DNA of the CDR3 is TGTGCCAGCAGCGTAGAACTAACTAGCGGGAGTACCGGGGAGCTGTTTTTT.

This clone has a handful of counts. The genes are TRBV2 and TRBJ2-7, with a weak D call TRBD2 (6 bases). With 2 bases removed from V and 4 bases from J, the gap between germline ends came to 15 bases. There are 15 residues in the CDR3. CDR1 is SNHLY and CDR2 is FYNNEI in the germline V gene. This chain's CDR3 is CASSEPRLVGYEQYF. The CDR3, as DNA: TGTGCCAGCAGTGAACCCAGACTAGTAGGTTACGAGCAGTACTTC. The full variable domain, its missing parts supplied by reference TRBV2 and TRBJ2-7, is EPEVTQTPSHQVTQMGQEVILRCVPISNHLYFYWYRQILGQKVEFLVSFYNNEISEKSEIFDDQFSVERPDGSNFTLKIRSTKLEDSAMYFCASSEPRLVGYEQYFGPGTRLTVT.

The gene calls are TRBV5-1 and TRBJ2-7; TRBD1 is a possible D gene (7 bases). The CDR3 has 14 amino acids. Trimming cost V 3 bases and J 2 bases, with 12 bases left between them. CDR1 is SGHRS, CDR2 YFSETQ, per germline. This chain's CDR3 is CASSWGDSPYEQYF. Here the CDR3 DNA reads TGCGCCAGCAGCTGGGGGGACAGCCCCTACGAGCAGTACTTC.

This chain uses TRBV13 with TRBJ2-7; TRBD2 is a possible D gene (6 bases). Germline V lookup: CDR1 PRHDT, CDR2 FYEKMQ (reference sequence). The CDR3 is made up of 15 amino acids. With 4 bases removed from V and 2 bases from J, the gap between germline ends came to 15 bases. The CDR3 spells CASSSAAGPTYEQYF. Here the CDR3 DNA reads TGTGCCAGCAGCTCAGCCGCGGGGCCAACCTACGAGCAGTACTTC.

This chain uses TRBV5-3 with TRBJ2-7; 8 nucleotides match TRBD2. TRBV5-3 carries the ORF label, with uncertain function. With 4 bases clipped from V and 6 bases from J, the junction kept 12 bases outside the gene matches. CDR3 length: 15 amino acids. The CDR3 reads CARSAYPGGSPEQYF. For the CDR3, the DNA is TGTGCCAGAAGCGCCTACCCGGGAGGGAGTCCCGAGCAGTACTTC.

The chain links TRBV5-6 to TRBJ2-7; D may be TRBD1 (5 bases). V was cut by 0 bases and J by 2 bases, with 18 bases left in between. The CDR3 totals 17 residues. CDR1 SGHDT and CDR2 YYEEEE come from the germline V gene. CDR3 in amino acids: CASSLVFKGPIPYEQYF. In DNA form, the CDR3 reads TGTGCCAGCAGCTTGGTTTTTAAGGGGCCCATTCCCTACGAGCAGTACTTC.

This chain uses TRBV4-3 with TRBJ2-7; 8 nucleotides align to TRBD2. The ends lost 1 base at V and 2 bases at J; junction bases unmatched: 4. Germline lookup yields CDR1 LGHNA and CDR2 YSLEER. The CDR3 spans 15 residues. The CDR3 here is CASSQGLAPPYEQYF. The CDR3 region has the DNA TGCGCCAGCAGCCAAGGACTAGCGCCGCCCTACGAGCAGTACTTC.

The count of this clone is one. Written as DNA, the CDR3 is TGTGCCAGTAGTATAGTGGCGGGCTCGTACGGAAACACCATATATTTT. It codes for CASSIVAGSYGNTIYF. The genes are TRBV19 and TRBJ1-3, with D uncertain. Trimming removed 1 base at V and 4 bases at J, with 14 bases between. The CDR3 consists of 16 residues. Germline CDR1 is LNHDA and CDR2 is SQIVND (reference sequence).

A remark on this clone: Other nucleotide sequences in the sample specify the same CDR3. The chain is built from TRBV5-1 and TRBJ2-1, with 8 bases aligning to TRBD1. The junction had 5 bases not matched to a gene; V was cut back by 4 bases and J by 2 bases. This CDR3 comprises 15 residues. Germline V gives CDR1 SGHRS, CDR2 YFSETQ. CDR3 loop: CASSIGQGTYNEQFF. The CDR3, as DNA: TGCGCCAGCAGCATCGGACAGGGAACCTACAATGAGCAGTTCTTC.